This entry features one T cell receptor beta chain sequence. This sample is drawn from a study of OX40 agonist ivuxolimab in advanced cancers. V dropped 0 bases and J dropped 0 bases, with 10 bases sitting between them. The CDR3 is 16 amino acids. The germline gives CDR1 SGHRS, CDR2 YFSETQ. TCRdb's copy holds only in-frame clones and misses some; the assay was immunoSEQ multiplex PCR. The data hold tens of thousands of clones, with around 86% observed a single time. The sequencing used CD4+ or CD8+ T cells sorted from blood, collected in a trial of the OX40 agonist ivuxolimab. The chain combines TRBV5-1 with TRBJ1-3; perhaps TRBD1 as D (6 bases). This clonotype was sampled from an adult with an advanced solid tumor such as melanoma, head and neck, liver or kidney cancer. The CDR3 here is CASSLEGVLSGNTIYF. The CDR3 DNA reads as TGCGCCAGCAGCTTGGAGGGGGTCCTCTCTGGAAACACCATATATTTT.